Listed here is a single TCR beta chain. This entry comes from a study of T cell changes during pregnancy in multiple sclerosis. Germline CDR1 reads LNHDA; CDR2 reads SQIVND (reference sequence). The CDR3 consists of 12 residues. With 10 bases removed from V and 4 bases from J, the gap between germline ends came to 13 bases. Clones were read by immunoSEQ multiplex PCR, and TCRdb kept only the in-frame ones, dropping some. This sample has about 93,000 clones, with roughly 92% found just once. The sequence was obtained from a female donor with multiple sclerosis, enrolled in a pregnancy study. Specimen: peripheral blood, collected after pregnancy. The chain employs TRBV19 and TRBJ1-1; TRBD1 might be the D (5 bases). The CDR3 DNA is TGTGCCACCGGGGCGCGGGGCACTGAAGCTTTCTTT. This sequence encodes CATGARGTEAFF.